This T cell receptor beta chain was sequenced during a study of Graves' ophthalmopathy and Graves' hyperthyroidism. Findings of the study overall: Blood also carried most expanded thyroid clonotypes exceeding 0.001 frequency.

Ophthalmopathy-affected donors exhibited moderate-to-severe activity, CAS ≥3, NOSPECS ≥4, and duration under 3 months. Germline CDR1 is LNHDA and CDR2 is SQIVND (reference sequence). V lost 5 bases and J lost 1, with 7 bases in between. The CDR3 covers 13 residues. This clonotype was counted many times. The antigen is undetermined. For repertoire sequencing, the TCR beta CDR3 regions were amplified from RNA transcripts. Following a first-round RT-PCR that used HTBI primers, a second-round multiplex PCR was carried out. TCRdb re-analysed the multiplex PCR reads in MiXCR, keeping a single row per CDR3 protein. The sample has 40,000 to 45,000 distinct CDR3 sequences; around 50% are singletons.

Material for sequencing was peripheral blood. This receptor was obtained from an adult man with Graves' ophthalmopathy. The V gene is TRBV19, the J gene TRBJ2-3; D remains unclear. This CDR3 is CASSATGTDTQYF. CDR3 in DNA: TGTGCCAGTAGTGCCACTGGCACAGATACGCAGTATTTT.